The clone carrying this TCR beta chain was seen a few times. Its target is unknown. TCRdb independently ran MiXCR on the 5' RACE reads; one entry per CDR3 protein. This sample has roughly 250,000 distinct CDR3 sequences, with roughly 8.6% found just once. The sample belongs to a study of CD8 T cells in ankylosing spondylitis. Findings of the study overall: Disease-linked clones displayed a CD8+ phenotype and appeared relatively rarely in peripheral blood.

Germline V gene data show CDR1 as MNHEY and CDR2 as SMNVEV (reference sequence). V shed 6 bases and J shed 5 bases, with 23 bases lying between them. This CDR3 spans 17 amino acids. The specimen was blood, either unsorted or a sorted T cell fraction (not recorded which). The origin of this receptor is a male donor with ankylosing spondylitis or in good health (not recorded which). The rearrangement uses TRBV27 and TRBJ2-1; maybe TRBD2 (6 bases). CDR3 nucleotides: TGTGCCAGCAGAAAAGCAGGGATGAGCGGGTCAAACAATGAGCAGTTCTTC. Amino acids: CASRKAGMSGSNNEQFF.